This T cell receptor beta chain appears in the sequencing data of a study of blood T cell repertoires in COVID-19. As for the study in general: Material from acute and convalescent COVID-19 was sourced from the United States, Italy and Spain.

This CDR3 comprises 13 residues. Per germline, CDR1 MDHEN and CDR2 SYDVKM. Trimming removed 6 bases from V and 4 bases from J, with 9 bases in between. Clones were read by immunoSEQ multiplex PCR, and TCRdb kept only the in-frame ones, dropping some. The top ten hold 2% to 3% of the sample, which has some 89,000 clones, 89% seen once. This clone has just one count. This rearrangement joins TRBV28 to TRBJ2-2, with D unresolved. Sequencing used peripheral blood. The origin of this receptor is a man in his forties or fifties with acute or convalescent COVID-19. CDR3 nucleotides: TGTGCCAGCAGATTCCCCCTCACCGGGGAGCTGTTTTTT. Protein sequence: CASRFPLTGELFF.